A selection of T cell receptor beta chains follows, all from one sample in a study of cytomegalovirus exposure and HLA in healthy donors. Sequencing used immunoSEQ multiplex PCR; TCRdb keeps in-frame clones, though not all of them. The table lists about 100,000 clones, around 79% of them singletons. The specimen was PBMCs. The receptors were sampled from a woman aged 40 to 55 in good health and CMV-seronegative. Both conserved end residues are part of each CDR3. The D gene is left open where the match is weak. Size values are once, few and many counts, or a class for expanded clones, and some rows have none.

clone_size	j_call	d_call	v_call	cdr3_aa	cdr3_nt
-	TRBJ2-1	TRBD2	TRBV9	CASSVSGSEYNEQFF	TGTGCCAGCAGCGTGAGCGGGAGTGAGTACAATGAGCAGTTCTTC
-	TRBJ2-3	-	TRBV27	CASTGGDSLRDTQYF	TGTGCCAGCACCGGAGGGGACTCTCTTCGGGATACGCAGTATTTT
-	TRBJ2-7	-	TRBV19	CASSIAGGPFSYYEQYF	TGTGCCAGTAGTATAGCCGGGGGGCCCTTTTCCTACTACGAGCAGTACTTC
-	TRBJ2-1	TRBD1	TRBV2	CASTPGQGNYNEQFF	TGTGCCAGTACACCGGGACAGGGAAACTACAATGAGCAGTTCTTC
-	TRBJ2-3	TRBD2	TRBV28	CASSLSSGGSSGTDTQYF	TGTGCCAGCAGTTTATCTAGCGGGGGCTCCTCAGGCACAGATACGCAGTATTTT
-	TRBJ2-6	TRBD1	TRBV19	CASRRQGTGANVLTF	TGTGCCAGTAGAAGACAGGGGACTGGGGCCAACGTCCTGACTTTC
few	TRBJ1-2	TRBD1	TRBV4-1	CASSQDGTGYYGYTF	TGCGCCAGCAGCCAAGACGGGACAGGGTACTATGGCTACACCTTC
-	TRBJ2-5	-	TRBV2	CASTPIGGSWETQYF	TGTGCCAGCACCCCCATTGGGGGCTCATGGGAGACCCAGTACTTC
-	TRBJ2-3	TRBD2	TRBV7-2	CASSLEFGAGGGDTQYF	TGTGCCAGCAGCTTAGAGTTTGGAGCGGGAGGGGGAGATACGCAGTATTTT
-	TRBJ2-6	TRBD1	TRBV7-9	CASSFWTGGTGANVLTF	TGTGCCAGCAGCTTCTGGACAGGGGGAACTGGGGCCAACGTCCTGACTTTC
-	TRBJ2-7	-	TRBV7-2	CASSAVRGYEQYF	TGTGCCAGCAGCGCGGTACGAGGCTACGAGCAGTACTTC
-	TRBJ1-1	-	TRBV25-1	CASTVTGAANTEAFF	TGTGCCAGCACTGTTACAGGCGCTGCGAACACTGAAGCTTTCTTT
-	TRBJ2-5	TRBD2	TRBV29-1	CSVDPDGGQETQYF	TGCAGCGTTGACCCGGACGGGGGGCAAGAGACCCAGTACTTC
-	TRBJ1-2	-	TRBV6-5	CASRPGGGRDYGYTF	TGTGCCAGCAGACCGGGGGGAGGGCGAGACTATGGCTACACCTTC
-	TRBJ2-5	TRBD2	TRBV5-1	CASSSTSGDGDQYF	TGCGCCAGCAGCTCGACTAGCGGGGATGGGGACCAGTACTTC
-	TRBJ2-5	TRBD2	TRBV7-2	CASSLARGSGIREETQYF	TGTGCCAGCAGCTTAGCCCGGGGTAGCGGGATACGGGAAGAGACCCAGTACTTC
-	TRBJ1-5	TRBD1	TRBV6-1	CASSPTGVSNQPQHF	TGTGCCAGCAGTCCCACAGGGGTTAGCAATCAGCCCCAGCATTTT
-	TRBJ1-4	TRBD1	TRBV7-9	CASSLATGGKEKLFF	TGTGCCAGCAGCTTAGCGACAGGGGGCAAGGAAAAACTGTTTTTT
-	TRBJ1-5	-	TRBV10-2	CATRREGRGLPRGQPQHF	TGCGCCACAAGGCGGGAGGGCAGGGGACTACCCCGGGGTCAGCCCCAGCATTTT
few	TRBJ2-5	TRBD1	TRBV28	CASSPQGEDQETQYF	TGTGCCAGCAGTCCACAGGGGGAGGATCAAGAGACCCAGTACTTC
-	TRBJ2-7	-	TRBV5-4	CASSLASGTSSYEQYF	TGTGCCAGCAGCTTGGCCTCCGGGACATCCTCCTACGAGCAGTACTTC
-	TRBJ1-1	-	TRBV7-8	CASSLARSGTEAFF	TGTGCCAGCAGCTTAGCGCGATCGGGGACTGAAGCTTTCTTT
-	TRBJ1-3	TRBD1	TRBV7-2	CASTSPDRAGSGNTIYF	TGTGCCAGCACCTCTCCGGACAGGGCAGGCTCTGGAAACACCATATATTTT
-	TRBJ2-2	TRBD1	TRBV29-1	CSVEDKRTGDNTGELFF	TGCAGCGTTGAAGATAAGAGGACAGGGGATAACACCGGGGAGCTGTTTTTT
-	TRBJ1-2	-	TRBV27	CASSYAGGPYYGYTF	TGTGCCAGCAGTTACGCGGGTGGGCCTTACTATGGCTACACCTTC
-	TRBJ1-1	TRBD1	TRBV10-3	CAISWDRVTEAFF	TGTGCCATCTCTTGGGACAGGGTAACTGAAGCTTTCTTT
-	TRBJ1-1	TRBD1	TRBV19	CASSIDGQGLNTEAFF	TGTGCCAGTAGTATAGATGGACAGGGTTTGAACACTGAAGCTTTCTTT
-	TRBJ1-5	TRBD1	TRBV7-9	CASSLDGGQVAVNQPQHF	TGTGCCAGCAGCTTAGACGGGGGACAGGTGGCTGTAAATCAGCCCCAGCATTTT
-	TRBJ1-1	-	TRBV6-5	CASPSGGWAFF	TGTGCCAGCCCTTCGGGGGGTTGGGCTTTCTTT
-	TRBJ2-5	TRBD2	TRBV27	CASSLSMGLAGDQETQYF	TGTGCCAGCAGTTTATCGATGGGACTAGCGGGGGACCAAGAGACCCAGTACTTC
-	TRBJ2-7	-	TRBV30	CAWSPAGLPSYEQYF	TGTGCCTGGAGTCCCGCGGGACTTCCCTCCTACGAGCAGTACTTC
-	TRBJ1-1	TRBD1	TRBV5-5	CASSFGDRGRVTEAFF	TGTGCCAGCAGCTTTGGCGACAGGGGGCGCGTCACTGAAGCTTTCTTT
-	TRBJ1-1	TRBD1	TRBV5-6	CASSGDRLAAEAFF	TGTGCCAGCAGCGGGGACAGGCTAGCGGCTGAAGCTTTCTTT
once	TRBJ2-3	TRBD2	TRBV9	CASSEVTSGTDTQYF	TGTGCCAGCAGCGAGGTGACTAGCGGCACAGATACGCAGTATTTT
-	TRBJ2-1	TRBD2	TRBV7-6	CASSSGLAGDFNEQFF	TGTGCCAGCAGCTCAGGACTAGCGGGGGACTTCAATGAGCAGTTCTTC
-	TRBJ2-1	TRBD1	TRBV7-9	CSSSLALATGLEQFF	TGTTCCAGCAGCTTAGCGCTCGCGACAGGGTTGGAGCAGTTCTTC
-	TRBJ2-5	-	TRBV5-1	CASRREYSQETQYF	TGCGCCAGCAGACGGGAGTATTCACAAGAGACCCAGTACTTC
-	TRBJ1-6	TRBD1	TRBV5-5	CASSLGVGTVNSPLHF	TGTGCCAGCAGCTTGGGTGTTGGGACAGTTAATTCACCCCTCCACTTT